These T cell receptor beta chains were read from a single sample in a study of cytomegalovirus exposure and HLA in healthy donors. The assay was immunoSEQ multiplex PCR, and TCRdb's table has in-frame clones only and misses some. The sample has 150,000 to 200,000 clones, roughly 84% seen once. The sequencing input was PBMCs. Source of these receptors: a woman under 30 in good health and CMV-seropositive. Both conserved end residues are part of each CDR3. Each record gives: J gene, V gene, clone size, D gene, CDR3 DNA, CDR3 protein. The D gene is left open where the match is weak. Clone size appears in some rows only: once, few, many, or a class for an expanded clone.

>TRBJ1-2|TRBV9|-|TRBD1
TGTGCCAGCAGCGTAGAGGGACAGGGGAGCTATGGCTACACCTTC
CASSVEGQGSYGYTF
>TRBJ2-3|TRBV5-4|few|TRBD2
TGTGCCAGCAGCTTTGAGCGGGGGAGCACAGATACGCAGTATTTT
CASSFERGSTDTQYF
>TRBJ1-2|TRBV9|few|-
TGTGCCAGCAGTGCTTACAGTGGATACACCTTC
CASSAYSGYTF
>TRBJ2-2|TRBV19|-|-
TGTGCCAGTAGTAGCCTGGGGTGGAGCGGCACCGGGGAGCTGTTTTTT
CASSSLGWSGTGELFF
>TRBJ1-5|TRBV6-1|-|TRBD1
TGTGCCAGCACCGGGACAGGGAAAGAACAGCCCCAGCATTTT
CASTGTGKEQPQHF
>TRBJ1-1|TRBV6-4|-|TRBD1
TGTGCCAGCAGTGAGTCTACAGGGGGGTACACTGAAGCTTTCTTT
CASSESTGGYTEAFF
>TRBJ2-2|TRBV6-5|-|TRBD1
TGTGCCAGCAGTTATAAGGGACAGGGATCTGGGGAGCTGTTTTTT
CASSYKGQGSGELFF
>TRBJ2-1|TRBV2|few|-
TGTGCCAGCAGTTCCCTAGAACGGCCTTTTTACAATGAGCAGTTCTTC
CASSSLERPFYNEQFF
>TRBJ1-5|TRBV5-8|-|-
TGTGCCAGCAGCCGGGGGGAGAGACAGCCTAACAATCAGCCCCAGCATTTT
CASSRGERQPNNQPQHF
>TRBJ1-2|TRBV9|-|TRBD1
TGTGCCAGCAGCGCTCGGACAGGGAGTGCCTATGGCTACACCTTC
CASSARTGSAYGYTF
>TRBJ1-1|TRBV10-3|once|-
TGTGCCACCACCCTGGGACTGGGGAACACTGAAGCTTTCTTT
CATTLGLGNTEAFF
>TRBJ2-1|TRBV9|once|-
TGTGCCAGCAGCGTAGACGGGGACTACAATGAGCAGTTCTTC
CASSVDGDYNEQFF
>TRBJ2-1|TRBV27|-|-
TGTGCCAGCAGTTTAGGAGGGCCAGGGCGGCGGGATGAGCAGTTCTTC
CASSLGGPGRRDEQFF
>TRBJ2-5|TRBV5-4|-|TRBD2
TGTGCCAGCAGCTCTAGCGGGGGGCCCCAAGAGACCCAGTACTTC
CASSSSGGPQETQYF
>TRBJ2-1|TRBV11-3|-|-
TGTGCCAGCAGCTTAAGAGGGGGGGCCGATGAGCAGTTCTTC
CASSLRGGADEQFF
>TRBJ2-7|TRBV10-3|-|TRBD1
TGTGCCATCAGAGCCGGGACAGGGGTAACCGAGCAGTACTTC
CAIRAGTGVTEQYF
>TRBJ2-2|TRBV6-4|-|TRBD2
TGTGCCAGCAGAACTAGCGATAGCGGGGAGCTGTTTTTT
CASRTSDSGELFF
>TRBJ2-7|TRBV15|-|-
TGTGCCACCAGCAGTTGGACAGTCTCCTACGAGCAGTACTTC
CATSSWTVSYEQYF
>TRBJ2-7|TRBV5-1|few|-
TGCGCCAGCAGCTTGGTATACGAGCAGTACTTC
CASSLVYEQYF
>TRBJ1-3|TRBV19|-|-
TGTGCCAGTAGCCATCGGAGGGCGTTCTCTGGAAACACCATATATTTT
CASSHRRAFSGNTIYF
>TRBJ2-2|TRBV19|-|-
TGTGCCAGTAGTCCCTGGACAGCGATGAACACCGGGGAGCTGTTTTTT
CASSPWTAMNTGELFF
>TRBJ1-2|TRBV23-1|-|TRBD1
TGCGCCAGCCAAATTCGGGACAGGGGATGGGGCTACACCTTC
CASQIRDRGWGYTF
>TRBJ2-1|TRBV6-4|-|TRBD1
TGTGCCAGCAGTGACGGACAGGGGGCGAATGAGCAGTTCTTC
CASSDGQGANEQFF
>TRBJ1-2|TRBV2|-|-
TGTGCCAGCTGGCGGGAGGGACTAGGCGGCTACACCTTC
CASWREGLGGYTF
>TRBJ1-2|TRBV6-5|-|-
TGTGCCAGCAGTTATGGCAGGGGCTACACCTTC
CASSYGRGYTF
>TRBJ1-1|TRBV2|-|TRBD1
TGTGCCAGCAGCGCAGACAGGGTGACCACTGAAGCTTTCTTT
CASSADRVTTEAFF
>TRBJ1-2|TRBV29-1|-|TRBD1
TGCAGCGTTGACGACAGGGGTCGGCTTGGAGGTAACTATGGCTACACCTTC
CSVDDRGRLGGNYGYTF
>TRBJ1-3|TRBV7-9|few|-
TGTGCCAGCAGTCCCAACCGAGTGGTCACCATATATTTT
CASSPNRVVTIYF
>TRBJ2-1|TRBV5-1|-|TRBD2
TGCGCCAGCTCCCGGGGACTAGCGGGGTTAAGGGCCTACAATGAGCAGTTCTTC
CASSRGLAGLRAYNEQFF
>TRBJ2-1|TRBV4-1|-|-
TGCGCCAGCAGCCAGGAGGGGACAGACTATGAGCAGTTCTTC
CASSQEGTDYEQFF
>TRBJ1-2|TRBV12-5|-|-
TGTGCTAGTGGTTTGACAGATTATGGCTACACCTTC
CASGLTDYGYTF
>TRBJ1-1|TRBV9|once|-
TGTGCCAGCAGCGAAACGTGGGGGGTCAGACCGAACACTGAAGCTTTCTTT
CASSETWGVRPNTEAFF
>TRBJ2-1|TRBV4-3|-|-
TGCGCCAGCAGCCAGTATTACAATGAGCAGTTCTTC
CASSQYYNEQFF
>TRBJ1-2|TRBV5-1|-|TRBD1
TGCGCCAGGCCAGATCCGGGACAGGGAAGCTATGGCTACACCTTC
CARPDPGQGSYGYTF
>TRBJ2-5|TRBV7-8|-|TRBD2
TGTGCCAGCAGCTTAGTTCCGGGGGGGGCCCAGTACTTC
CASSLVPGGAQYF
>TRBJ2-1|TRBV5-1|-|-
TGCGCCAGCAGCCCCATAACAGGTTCCTCCTACAATGAGCAGTTCTTC
CASSPITGSSYNEQFF
>TRBJ1-2|TRBV29-1|-|-
TGCAGCGTTGAAGAAGCCAGAGGCCGGTATGGCTACACCTTC
CSVEEARGRYGYTF
>TRBJ1-2|TRBV7-2|-|-
TGTGCCAGCAGCTTAGGCCGCCCGGGCTATGGCTACACCTTC
CASSLGRPGYGYTF
>TRBJ1-5|TRBV12-5|-|TRBD1
TGTGCTAGTGCCCAGGGACAGCGCAATCAGCCCCAGCATTTT
CASAQGQRNQPQHF
>TRBJ2-7|TRBV10-3|-|-
TGTGCCATCAGCCCGGAGGGGTACGAGCAGTACTTC
CAISPEGYEQYF
>TRBJ1-2|TRBV6-1|-|TRBD1
TGTGCCAGCACTTCGGACAGGCCCAACTATGGCTACACCTTC
CASTSDRPNYGYTF
>TRBJ1-5|TRBV6-6|-|-
TGTGCCAGCAGGGGCAGGGGCCCATCTTATCAGCCCCAGCATTTT
CASRGRGPSYQPQHF
>TRBJ2-3|TRBV5-1|-|TRBD2
TGCGCCAGCAGCTTTACTAGCGGTAGCACAGATACGCAGTATTTT
CASSFTSGSTDTQYF
>TRBJ2-2|TRBV9|-|TRBD2
TGTGCCAGCAGCCCTATAGCGGGGTCGAACACCGGGGAGCTGTTTTTT
CASSPIAGSNTGELFF
>TRBJ2-7|TRBV11-2|-|TRBD1
TGTGCCAGCAGCCTAGGGACAGGGAACTACGAGCAGTACTTC
CASSLGTGNYEQYF
>TRBJ2-1|TRBV5-6|-|TRBD1
TGTGCCAGCAGCGACGGGACAGTTTCCTACAATGAGCAGTTCTTC
CASSDGTVSYNEQFF
>TRBJ1-2|TRBV29-1|-|-
TGCAGCGTTAACACAGAGACCTCTAACTATGGCTACACCTTC
CSVNTETSNYGYTF
>TRBJ2-7|TRBV10-3|-|TRBD2
TGTGCCATCAGTGAAGCGGGGCCTTCCTACGAGCAGTACTTC
CAISEAGPSYEQYF
>TRBJ1-1|TRBV14|-|TRBD1
TGTGCCAGCAGCCCCCTTCGGACAGGTGAAGCTTTCTTT
CASSPLRTGEAFF
>TRBJ2-3|TRBV5-1|-|-
TGCGCCAGCAGCTTGATTGCAGATCGCACAGATACGCAGTATTTT
CASSLIADRTDTQYF
>TRBJ2-3|TRBV7-8|-|-
TGTGCCAGCAGCTTACTCCCCACAGATACGCAGTATTTT
CASSLLPTDTQYF
>TRBJ2-1|TRBV2|-|-
TGTGCCAGCAGTGCGCTACAGTACAATGAGCAGTTCTTC
CASSALQYNEQFF
>TRBJ1-6|TRBV7-9|-|TRBD1
TGTGCCAGCAGCTCGACAGGGGGTGGAGGATCACCCCTCCACTTT
CASSSTGGGGSPLHF
>TRBJ2-7|TRBV14|-|-
TGTGCCAGCAGCCGCCAGGGGTCCTACGAGCAGTACTTC
CASSRQGSYEQYF
>TRBJ1-2|TRBV5-4|-|-
TGTGCCAGCCATCCACAGGGCAATAACTATGGCTACACCTTC
CASHPQGNNYGYTF